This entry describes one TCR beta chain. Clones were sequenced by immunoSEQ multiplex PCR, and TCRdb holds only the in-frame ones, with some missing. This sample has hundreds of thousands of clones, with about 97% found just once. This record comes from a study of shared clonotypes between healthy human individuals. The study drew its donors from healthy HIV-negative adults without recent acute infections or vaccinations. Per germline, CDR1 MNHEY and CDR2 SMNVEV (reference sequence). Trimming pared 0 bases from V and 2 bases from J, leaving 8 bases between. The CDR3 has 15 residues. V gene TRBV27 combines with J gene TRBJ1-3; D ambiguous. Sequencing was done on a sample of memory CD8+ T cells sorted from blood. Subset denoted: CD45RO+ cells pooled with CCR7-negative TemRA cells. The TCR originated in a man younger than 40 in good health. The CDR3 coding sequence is TGTGCCAGCAGTTTATCCTGGGGAACTGGAAACACCATATATTTT. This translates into CASSLSWGTGNTIYF.